This T cell receptor beta chain derives from a study of shared clonotypes between healthy human individuals. As for the study in general: Per donor, CD8 memory used one plate, CD8 naive used two, CD4 memory used three and CD4 naive used three. Study-wide results and limits: The authors expected sequencing depth to affect clonotype sharing among donors.

TCRdb keeps only in-frame clones here, not all; method: immunoSEQ multiplex PCR. This sample has around 2,000,000 clones, with roughly 94% found just once. Donors had no recently reported acute infections or vaccinations and were HIV-negative. Germline lookup yields CDR1 SGHTA and CDR2 FQGNSA. CDR3 length: 16 residues. V was pared by 3 bases and J by 0 bases, with 14 bases between. Note on this clone: What it recognizes is unknown.

Material: naive CD4+ T cells sorted from blood. The subset here: CD45RA+ positively selected. The V and J genes are TRBV7-2 and TRBJ2-5; either TRBD1 or TRBD2 may supply D (6 bases each). The clonotype originates from a man between 18 and 29 years old in good health. The CDR3 sequence is CASSFPGGVHQETQYF. The CDR3 DNA sequence: TGTGCCAGCAGCTTTCCCGGGGGCGTTCACCAAGAGACCCAGTACTTC.